These 15 T cell receptor beta chains were all obtained from the same sample, sequenced in a study of T cells in women clearing cervical HPV infection. Profiled with immunoSEQ multiplex PCR; TCRdb holds only in-frame clones, not every one. This sample's table reports approximately 35,000 clones. The sequencing sample was made of blood buffy coat. The origin of the receptors is a woman between 18 and 75 years old with a cervical HPV16 infection that either progressed to CIN3+ or cleared (not recorded which).

Remarks on this clone: The sequence runs out 3 residues before the end of the CDR3; the remainder is reconstructed from the germline J gene. The J gene is TRBJ2-7, the V gene TRBV20-1; no reliable D call. The CDR3 runs to 14 residues. Germline CDR1 is DFQATT and CDR2 is SNEGSKA (reference sequence). V was cut by 6 bases and J by 0 bases, with 15 bases left in between. CDR3 DNA, as far as it was read: TGCAGTGCCCCTGATCGGGTGAGCTCCTACGAG. This encodes CSAPDRVSSYE. Given in full, the CDR3 is CSAPDRVSSYEQYF.

Regarding this clone: The CDR3 end lies 3 residues beyond the end of the read and is filled in from the germline J gene. The chain joins TRBV27 to TRBJ1-2; TRBD1 agrees at 9 bases. V dropped 6 bases and J dropped 3; count of bases not matched to a gene: 8. Germline V lookup: CDR1 MNHEY, CDR2 SMNVEV (reference sequence). The CDR3 consists of 15 residues. Partial CDR3 DNA: TGTGCCAGCAGCTTACAGGGGGCCGGGGACTATGGC. Its protein product is CASSLQGAGDYG. In full, the CDR3 is CASSLQGAGDYGYTF.

A remark on this clone: The read terminates 3 residues before the CDR3 end, so the remaining end is supplied by the germline J gene. The chain has TRBV7-2 and TRBJ1-5; D ambiguous. The V and J ends lost 2 bases and 4 bases respectively, with 12 bases between them. Germline CDR1 and CDR2: SGHTA and FQGNSA. The length of the CDR3 is 15 residues. This chain's CDR3 is CASSLLVGLNQPQHF. The CDR3 bases that were read are TGTGCCAGCAGCTTATTGGTGGGCCTTAATCAGCCC.

Concerning this clone: Sequencing ends 3 residues short of the CDR3 end; the germline J gene provides the rest. This rearrangement joins TRBV19 to TRBJ1-1, with TRBD1 matching 10 bases. With 6 bases clipped from V and 4 bases from J, the junction kept 5 bases outside the gene matches. The CDR3 consists of 14 residues. In germline, CDR1 is LNHDA, CDR2 SQIVND (reference sequence). CDR3 sequence: CASSRDRGPTEAFF. The sequenced part of the CDR3 DNA is TGTGCCAGTAGCAGGGACAGGGGACCCACTGAA. The full variable domain, with the rest looked up from reference TRBV19 and TRBJ1-1, is DGGITQSPKYLFRKEGQNVTLSCEQNLNHDAMYWYRQDPGQGLRLIYYSQIVNDFQKGDIAEGYSVSREKKESFPLTVTSAQKNPTAFYLCASSRDRGPTEAFFGQGTRLTVV.

This clone is labeled medium-sized based on frequency. Read coverage stops 3 residues before the CDR3 terminus; the germline J gene supplies the remainder. The chain uses TRBV19 and TRBJ1-4; the match to TRBD1 covers 9 bases. V lost 5 bases and J lost 6; bases outside the gene matches: 7. The CDR3 is made up of 15 amino acids. Germline values: CDR1 LNHDA, CDR2 SQIVND (reference sequence). The DNA read from the CDR3 is TGTGCCAGTAGTTCGCCGGGACAGGGAGATGAAAAA. Amino acids: CASSSPGQGDEK. In full, the CDR3 reads CASSSPGQGDEKLFF.

In terms of frequency, this clone is large (0.1 to 1%). Read data end 3 residues before the CDR3 end; the end is taken from the germline J gene. The V and J genes are TRBV18 and TRBJ2-1, with 14 bases lining up with TRBD2. The CDR3 runs to 18 residues. Trimming took 4 bases from V and 6 from J; bases not matched to a gene: 11. CDR1 and CDR2 from the germline V gene are KGHSH and LQKENI. The CDR3 loop is CASSRGQQGTSGSNEQFF. CDR3 DNA (partial): TGTGCCAGCTCACGCGGACAGCAAGGGACTAGCGGGAGCAATGAG. Looking up the rest from reference TRBV18 and TRBJ2-1 gives the full variable domain: NAGVMQNPRHLVRRRGQEARLRCSPMKGHSHVYWYRQLPEEGLKFMVYLQKENIIDESGMPKERFSAEFPKEGPSILRIQQVVRGDSAAYFCASSRGQQGTSGSNEQFFGPGTRLTVL.

Details on this clone: Read data end 3 residues before the CDR3 end; the end is taken from the germline J gene. The rearrangement joins TRBV6-2 or TRBV6-3 to TRBJ2-1; TRBD2 matches 9 bases. Germline values: CDR1 MNHEY, CDR2 SVGEGT. This CDR3 contains 14 residues. Trimming removed 5 bases from V and 8 bases from J; junction bases left unmatched: 7. The CDR3 spells CASSLFSGGDEQFF. CDR3 DNA, as far as it was read: TGTGCCAGCAGTCTATTTAGCGGGGGCGATGAG.

Concerning this clone: Read sequence stops 3 residues before the CDR3 end, and the germline J gene provides the missing end. The same CDR3 arises from other DNA sequences in this sample as well. The V and J genes are TRBV20-1 and TRBJ2-1, with 14 bases matching TRBD2. With 4 bases clipped from V and 4 bases from J, the junction kept 3 bases outside the gene matches. The CDR3 is made up of 15 amino acids. Germline assignment: CDR1 DFQATT and CDR2 SNEGSKA (reference sequence). CDR3 sequence: CSAMTSGGAYNEQFF. The sequenced part of the CDR3 DNA is TGCAGTGCTATGACTAGCGGGGGGGCATACAATGAG.

Points on this clone: The read comes to an end 3 residues before the CDR3 does, leaving the germline J gene to fill in the end. The chain is built from TRBV2 and TRBJ2-5; 7 bases are shared with TRBD2. CDR3 length: 13 residues. V lost 7 bases and J lost 4; bases outside the gene matches: 6. Germline assignment: CDR1 SNHLY and CDR2 FYNNEI. The CDR3 spells CASNRGRGETQYF. CDR3 bases read: TGTGCCAGCAACCGGGGGAGGGGAGAGACC.

Concerning this clone: From the germline J gene comes the end of the CDR3, since the read stops 3 residues before it. The gene calls are TRBV7-3 and TRBJ2-1; 8 bases map to TRBD2. CDR3 length: 14 amino acids. The germline gives CDR1 SGHTA, CDR2 FQGTGA. V lost 6 bases to trimming and J lost 8 bases; unmatched junction nucleotides: 9. CDR3 DNA (partial): TGTGCCAGCAGTCTAGGCGTACTAGCGGATGAG. It yields the protein CASSLGVLADE. The CDR3 in full is CASSLGVLADEQFF.

Note on this clone: Sequencing ends 3 residues short of the CDR3 end; the germline J gene provides the rest. The V gene is TRBV5-1, the J gene TRBJ2-7; the D gene is possibly TRBD2 (5 bases). CDR1 is SGHRS, CDR2 YFSETQ, per germline. CDR3 length: 16 amino acids. Trimming pared 3 bases from V and 4 bases from J, leaving 20 bases between. The CDR3 DNA, read in part, is TGCGCCAGCAGCTCCCAAAGAGGGTCGAACCTATACGAG. Amino acids: CASSSQRGSNLYE. In full, the CDR3 reads CASSSQRGSNLYEQYF.

By frequency, this clone registers medium-sized (0.01 to 0.1%). The read stops 3 residues short of the end of the CDR3; the missing end is completed from the germline J gene. The chain is built from TRBV5-1 and TRBJ2-3; 9 positions agree with TRBD1. From germline, CDR1 is SGHRS and CDR2 YFSETQ. The V segment lost 0 bases and the J segment 2 bases; nucleotides outside the gene matches: 16. The CDR3 loop spans 20 amino acids. The sequenced part of the CDR3 DNA is TGCGCCAGCAGCTTGGCCGTTTGGGGGACAGGGAACGAAGACACAGATACG. Translating it yields CASSLAVWGTGNEDTDT. The whole CDR3 reads CASSLAVWGTGNEDTDTQYF.

Notes on this clone: The CDR3 is cut off 3 residues early in the read; its end comes from the germline J gene. The rearrangement joins TRBV20-1 to TRBJ2-1, with 10 bases fitting TRBD2. The CDR3 length is 16 residues. With V trimmed by 1 base and J by 0 bases, 3 bases remained unmatched. Germline lookup yields CDR1 DFQATT and CDR2 SNEGSKA (reference sequence). The CDR3 DNA, read in part, is TGCAGTGCTAGAGTGCCTAGCGGGAGCTCCTACAATGAG. As protein: CSARVPSGSSYNE. The entire CDR3 protein is CSARVPSGSSYNEQFF.

Concerning this clone itself: The read gets to within 3 residues of the CDR3 end, and the germline J gene fills in the rest. The chain has TRBV2 and TRBJ1-6, with D hard to call. Trimming stripped 7 bases from V and 4 bases from J, with 8 bases between. The germline V gene encodes CDR1 SNHLY and CDR2 FYNNEI. The CDR3 runs 13 residues. This chain's CDR3 is CASNPDYNSPLHF. The part of the CDR3 DNA that was read is TGTGCCAGCAACCCAGATTATAATTCACCC.

Note on this clone: The read comes to an end 3 residues before the CDR3 does, leaving the germline J gene to fill in the end. The rearrangement uses TRBV5-5 and TRBJ1-6; D gene unclear. This CDR3 region has 14 residues. V shed 4 bases and J shed 6 bases, with 11 bases lying between them. Germline CDR1 is SGHKS and CDR2 is YYEKEE (reference sequence). The CDR3 DNA, read in part, is TGTGCCAGCAGCCTGCGGGTCTTTAATTCACCC. Protein: CASSLRVFNSP. The whole CDR3 reads CASSLRVFNSPLHF.